The clone carrying this T cell receptor (beta chain) turned up a few times. TCRdb ran MiXCR on the 5' RACE reads and lists one entry per CDR3 protein. Here the sample spans around 260,000 distinct CDR3 sequences, about 17% being singletons. The data were taken from a study of T-cell memory formation after mild COVID-19. The V gene end was trimmed by 3 bases and the J gene end by 6 bases; junction bases not matched to a gene: 7. Germline CDR1 is GTSNPN and CDR2 is SVGIG (reference sequence). CDR3 length equals 14 residues. This chain uses TRBV30 with TRBJ2-5, with 10 bases lining up with TRBD2. The sequencing sample was made of PBMCs or a T cell subset sorted from them (not recorded which). This TCR was sampled from a man aged 18 to 30 who had mild COVID-19 (a few samples of this study predate the infection). Cell type and time point are not known. The CDR3: CAWSAGLARKTQYF. CDR3 bases: TGTGCCTGGAGCGCGGGACTAGCGAGGAAGACCCAGTACTTC.